The sequence of this T cell receptor beta chain was determined in a study of human T cells and chemical hapten exposure. Study background: Patients additionally received therapeutic doses of diphenylcyclopropenone on the scalp once a week, and this continued throughout the approximately 23-week study. Study outcomes and limitations: The number of TCRs over 1 in 1000 frequency stayed unchanged after DPC. Versus controls, expanded TCRs had significantly more large CDR3 similarity clusters.

The CDR3 contains 15 residues. Trimming cost V 4 bases and J 4 bases; bases outside gene matches: 8. A word on this clonotype: The antigen is unknown.

TCRdb re-analysed the RACE reads in MiXCR, keeping a single row per CDR3 protein. The table lists roughly 50,000 distinct CDR3 sequences, approximately 9.5% of them singletons. Regarding time point: pre-sensitization, week 0. Treatment noted: therapeutic diphenylcyclopropenone sensitization with weekly scalp DPC. Total RNA extraction was carried out from unfractionated whole blood. The clonotype was recovered from a woman under 40 with alopecia areata. Some clones in this sample may be carry-over from other donors' samples. V usage is TRBV12-3 or TRBV12-4 and J usage is TRBJ2-5, with TRBD1 matching 8 bases. Specimen: whole blood, collected in connection with sensitization to the hapten diphenylcyclopropenone (DPC). The CDR3 reads CASSSGTGGPETQYF. The CDR3 DNA is TGTGCCAGCAGTTCCGGGACAGGCGGTCCAGAGACCCAGTACTTC.